This TCR beta chain was obtained from a study of T cells after yellow fever vaccination. The V and J ends lost 10 bases and 2 bases, in that order; junction bases with no gene match: 8. The germline V gene has CDR1 MDHEN and CDR2 SYDVKM. The CDR3 spans 15 residues. In this sample, this clonotype turned up a few times. Each CDR3 protein gets one entry after TCRdb re-called the 5' RACE reads with MiXCR. The sample records 550,000 to 750,000 distinct CDR3 sequences, roughly 14% being singletons. The TCR sequence derives from a man in his thirties or forties who received the YFV17D yellow fever vaccine. V and J are TRBV28 and TRBJ2-1; the match to TRBD2 covers 10 bases. The material sequenced was PBMCs, taken on the day of the yellow fever booster vaccination. The CDR3 region is CAIQREGWTYNEQFF. The CDR3 region has the DNA TGTGCCATACAGCGGGAGGGATGGACCTACAATGAGCAGTTCTTC.